The 31 T cell receptor beta chains below were found in one sample sequenced in a study of T cell responses to AZD1222 COVID-19 vaccine. Method: immunoSEQ multiplex PCR; TCRdb's copy keeps in-frame clones and lacks some. The sample records over 150,000 clones, approximately 90% being singletons. The sample consisted of peripheral blood, taken on day 0 of AZD1222 vaccination. The receptors come from an adult in good health.

The V gene is TRBV11-2, the J gene TRBJ1-4, with 8 positions matching TRBD1. CDR1 is SGHAT, CDR2 FQNNGV, per germline. The CDR3 sequence is 15 residues long. V shed 5 bases and J 4 bases; nucleotides not matched to a gene: 6. The DNA for the CDR3 is TGTGCCAGCAGCCCCGGGACAGGCTATAATGAAAAACTGTTTTTT. Its translation is CASSPGTGYNEKLFF.

The chain combines TRBV6-1 with TRBJ1-3; D gene uncertain. Trimming cost V 2 bases and J 6 bases, with 11 bases left between them. Germline CDR1 and CDR2: MNHNS and SASEGT. This CDR3 is built from 14 residues. CDR3 amino acids: CASSEKRPENTIYF. CDR3 in DNA: TGTGCCAGCAGTGAAAAACGACCGGAAAACACCATATATTTT.

This rearrangement joins TRBV19 to TRBJ2-3; D uncertain. Trimming shortened V by 8 bases and J by 7 bases, and 7 bases separated the two germline ends. The CDR3 spans 10 residues. The germline CDR1 and CDR2 sequences are LNHDA and SQIVND (reference sequence). The CDR3 loop is CASPGHTQYF. CDR3 in DNA: TGTGCCAGTCCCGGGCATACGCAGTATTTT.

Note on this clone: This sample includes further DNA sequences coding for the same CDR3. This chain links TRBV3-1 (or the pseudogene TRBV3-2) with TRBJ1-5; D unclear. This CDR3 spans 14 amino acids. CDR1 and CDR2 from the germline V gene are LGHDT and YNNKEL (reference sequence). Trimming pared 3 bases from V and 2 bases from J, leaving 8 bases between. The DNA for the CDR3 is TGTGCCAGCAGCCAGCGTCCTGGCAATCAGCCCCAGCATTTT. This codes for CASSQRPGNQPQHF.

The chain combines TRBV7-9 with TRBJ2-5; D not resolved. The V and J ends lost 7 bases and 0 bases respectively, with 12 bases between them. This CDR3 spans 14 amino acids. Germline V CDR1 and CDR2: SEHNR, FQNEAQ (reference sequence). The CDR3 DNA reads as TGTGCCAGCACCCCGGTCTTCAACCAAGAGACCCAGTACTTC. Its translation is CASTPVFNQETQYF.

Here the CDR3 DNA reads TGCAGCGTGCAAGGACTAGCGGGGAGCAATGAGCAGTTCTTC. This encodes CSVQGLAGSNEQFF. The V call is TRBV29-1, the J call TRBJ2-1; 12 bases align to TRBD2. The germline V gene has CDR1 SQVTM and CDR2 ANQGSEA. The ends lost 6 bases at V and 6 bases at J; junction bases unmatched: 6. This CDR3 has 14 amino acids.

The rearrangement links TRBV6-5 to TRBJ1-3, with D unclear. The CDR3 is 16 residues long. Trimming removed 0 bases at V and 0 bases at J, with 9 bases between. Germline values: CDR1 MNHEY, CDR2 SVGAGI. CDR3 residues: CASSYSIGASGNTIYF. The CDR3 DNA reads TGTGCCAGCAGTTACTCGATAGGAGCCTCTGGAAACACCATATATTTT.

The chain has TRBV6-4 and TRBJ1-6, with D unresolved. Germline assignment: CDR1 MRHNA and CDR2 SNTAGT. The CDR3 runs to 15 residues. V lost 4 bases and J lost 13, with 20 bases in between. CDR3 sequence reads: CASSASIGSQAPLHF. The CDR3 coding sequence is TGTGCCAGCAGTGCCTCAATCGGGAGTCAGGCTCCCCTCCACTTT.

This chain connects TRBV12-2 to TRBJ1-3. TRBV12-2 is assigned pseudogene status. The CDR3 totals 14 residues. CDR3 nucleotides: TGTGCAAGTCCCCCGGAGAGAAGTGGAAACACCATATATTTT. The encoded protein is CASPPERSGNTIYF.

The chain employs TRBV7-2 and TRBJ2-2, with D possibly matching TRBD1 (5 bases). Per the germline V gene, CDR1 is SGHTA and CDR2 is FQGNSA. Trimming shortened V by 5 bases and J by 6 bases, and 19 bases separated the two germline ends. The CDR3 totals 16 residues. The CDR3 loop reads CASSPRTLRAAGELFF. In DNA, the CDR3 is TGTGCCAGCAGCCCGAGGACACTAAGGGCCGCCGGGGAGCTGTTTTTT.

This chain joins TRBV4-2 and TRBJ2-7, with TRBD1 matching 7 bases. The trim removed 1 base at V and 10 bases at J, leaving 7 bases unmatched. Germline V lookup: CDR1 LGHNA, CDR2 YNFKEQ. The CDR3 length is 13 residues. The CDR3 sequence: CASSQGKQGLQYF. The DNA for the CDR3 is TGTGCCAGCAGCCAAGGGAAACAGGGGCTCCAGTACTTC.

This CDR3 reads CASSQGGGGGLYNEQFF. The CDR3 DNA reads as TGTGCCAGCAGCCAAGGAGGGGGCGGGGGACTCTACAATGAGCAGTTCTTC. The chain couples TRBV7-9 to TRBJ2-1, with D perhaps matching TRBD1 or TRBD2 (7 bases each). Trimming removed 5 bases from V and 3 bases from J, with 20 bases in between. There are 17 residues in the CDR3. Germline loops: CDR1 SEHNR, CDR2 FQNEAQ (reference sequence).

This chain uses TRBV7-2 with TRBJ1-6, with 7 bases lining up with TRBD1. CDR1 is SGHTA, CDR2 FQGNSA, per germline. The length of the CDR3 is 19 residues. The trim removed 3 bases at V and 6 bases at J, leaving 17 bases unmatched. The CDR3 is CASSLRVLGGGVRNSPLHF. CDR3 nucleotide sequence: TGTGCCAGCAGCTTGCGGGTGTTGGGAGGGGGCGTGCGTAATTCACCCCTCCACTTT.

The chain is built from TRBV13 and TRBJ2-1; TRBD1 matches 9 bases. CDR1 PRHDT and CDR2 FYEKMQ come from the germline V gene (reference sequence). The CDR3 consists of 16 residues. After removal of 7 bases from V and 5 bases from J, the junction contained 12 bases not matched to a gene. CDR3 nucleotide sequence: TGTGCCAGCACTTCCCACCCGGGACAGGGACACAATGAGCAGTTCTTC. It codes for CASTSHPGQGHNEQFF.

The chain links TRBV6-2 or TRBV6-3 to TRBJ1-1; D is unresolved. Germline CDR1 is MNHEY and CDR2 is SVGEGT. The V end was cut by 0 bases, the J end by 1 base, with 9 bases between. The CDR3 sequence is 15 residues long. The DNA for the CDR3 is TGTGCCAGCAGTTACTCGAGTAAAGGGAACACTGAAGCTTTCTTT. This gives the protein CASSYSSKGNTEAFF.

The gene calls are TRBV6-2 or TRBV6-3 and TRBJ1-5; D call uncertain. Germline V gene lookup returns CDR1 MNHEY and CDR2 SVGEGT. This CDR3 spans 15 amino acids. V lost 2 bases to trimming and J lost 1 base, with 9 bases between them. DNA of the CDR3: TGTGCCAGCAGTTACCCCCGACTGAGCAATCAGCCCCAGCATTTT. Its protein product is CASSYPRLSNQPQHF.

This rearrangement joins TRBV19 to TRBJ1-4; 7 bases match TRBD1. CDR1 is LNHDA, CDR2 SQIVND, per germline (reference sequence). J lost 7 bases, V lost 5 bases, and 7 bases had no gene match. CDR3 length: 14 residues. The CDR3 here is CASSPQDRREKLFF. The CDR3 bases are TGTGCCAGTAGTCCTCAGGACAGGCGTGAAAAACTGTTTTTT.

A single count supports this clone. The chain uses TRBV6-5 and TRBJ2-5; TRBD1 aligns across 9 bases. The V segment lost 0 bases and the J segment 1 base; nucleotides outside the gene matches: 3. The CDR3 spans 16 residues. The germline V gene encodes CDR1 MNHEY and CDR2 SVGAGI. CDR3 sequence (DNA): TGTGCCAGCAGTTACTCCCCGGGACAGGGCCAAGAGACCCAGTACTTC. As protein: CASSYSPGQGQETQYF.

Here the CDR3 reads CASSLEGGGFNEKLFF. For the CDR3, the DNA is TGTGCCAGCAGCTTGGAGGGAGGGGGTTTCAATGAAAAACTGTTTTTT. The V call is TRBV5-5, the J call TRBJ1-4; TRBD1 might be the D (6 bases). Looked up from germline, CDR1 is SGHKS and CDR2 is YYEKEE (reference sequence). Trimming cost V 0 bases and J 5 bases, with 14 bases left between them. This CDR3 is 16 amino acids long.

The chain employs TRBV24-1 and TRBJ2-1, with 7 bases matching TRBD1. J was trimmed by 6 bases and V by 3 bases; bases with no gene match: 7. Germline V CDR1 and CDR2: KGHDR, SFDVKD. The CDR3 totals 15 residues. The chain's CDR3 is CATSDPGAGGNEQFF. The CDR3 coding sequence is TGTGCCACCAGTGATCCTGGGGCAGGGGGCAATGAGCAGTTCTTC.

The table lists this clone with a count of one. This chain joins TRBV27 and TRBJ1-4, with a weak D call TRBD1 (5 bases). V gave up 5 bases and J gave up 5 bases, with 9 bases separating them. The CDR3 is 13 amino acids. The germline gives CDR1 MNHEY, CDR2 SMNVEV (reference sequence). Written as DNA, the CDR3 is TGTGCCAGCAGTATCCGGGACAATGAAAAACTGTTTTTT. It yields the protein CASSIRDNEKLFF.

The gene calls are TRBV4-3 and TRBJ1-3; D may be TRBD1 (5 bases). The V and J ends lost 0 bases and 0 bases respectively, with 15 bases between them. This CDR3 contains 18 residues. Per germline, CDR1 LGHNA and CDR2 YSLEER. CDR3 bases: TGCGCCAGCAGCCAAGAGGTCCGGGGCTTCCTCTCTGGAAACACCATATATTTT. This translates into CASSQEVRGFLSGNTIYF.

The gene calls are TRBV7-9 and TRBJ2-7; the D gene is possibly TRBD1 (5 bases). The CDR3 is 16 amino acids. V gave up 0 bases and J gave up 2 bases, with 14 bases separating them. CDR1 SEHNR and CDR2 FQNEAQ come from the germline V gene (reference sequence). The CDR3 nucleotides read TGTGCCAGCAGCTTAGCCCAGCTCAAAGGGGCCTACGAGCAGTACTTC. This translates into CASSLAQLKGAYEQYF.

The V gene is TRBV2, the J gene TRBJ2-5, with TRBD2 matching 12 bases. The CDR3 covers 15 residues. V shed 6 bases and J 5 bases; nucleotides not matched to a gene: 7. Germline V gives CDR1 SNHLY, CDR2 FYNNEI. The chain's CDR3 is CASSLTSGGGETQYF. CDR3 nucleotide sequence: TGTGCCAGCAGCCTGACTAGCGGGGGCGGGGAGACCCAGTACTTC.

The chain links TRBV29-1 to TRBJ2-1; D gene ambiguous. The CDR3 has 12 residues. Germline V CDR1 and CDR2: SQVTM, ANQGSEA. Deletions cut 1 base from V and 10 bases from J, with 11 bases between. DNA for the CDR3: TGCAGCGTTGAAGTGGTGGCCCTGGAGCAGTTCTTC. Amino acid sequence: CSVEVVALEQFF.

This clone was detected once. The chain is built from TRBV27 and TRBJ2-3; either TRBD1 or TRBD2 may fit D (7 bases each). The CDR3 has 16 residues. CDR1 is MNHEY, CDR2 SMNVEV, per germline (reference sequence). Trimming removed 2 bases from V and 2 bases from J, with 14 bases in between. DNA for the CDR3: TGTGCCAGCAGTTTAGGGAGGGGGCTCTACACAGATACGCAGTATTTT. As protein: CASSLGRGLYTDTQYF.

This clone was recorded only once. V and J are TRBV7-3 and TRBJ2-2; D is unresolved. Trimming cost V 5 bases and J 6 bases, with 19 bases left between them. The germline CDR1 and CDR2 sequences are SGHTA and FQGTGA. The CDR3 extends over 16 amino acids. Written as DNA, the CDR3 is TGTGCCAGCAGCCAAAGGGTGGGCTTGTTCTCCGGGGAGCTGTTTTTT. This translates into CASSQRVGLFSGELFF.

The chain joins TRBV19 to TRBJ1-2; 7 bases are a match to TRBD1. Germline CDR1 and CDR2: LNHDA and SQIVND (reference sequence). Trimming at V came to 4 bases and at J to 5 bases, leaving 10 bases not matched to a gene. CDR3 length: 15 amino acids. DNA for the CDR3: TGTGCCAGTAGTAGCGGACAGGTTAATTCTTATGGCTACACCTTC. Protein product: CASSSGQVNSYGYTF.

The chain carries TRBV7-2 and TRBJ1-5; a weak D match, TRBD1 (5 bases). CDR3 length: 15 amino acids. The V gene lost 7 bases and the J gene lost 2 bases, with 15 bases spanning the gap. Per the germline V gene, CDR1 is SGHTA and CDR2 is FQGNSA. The CDR3 region has the DNA TGTGCCAGCACAGTCGGTCAGGGCGGCAATCAGCCCCAGCATTTT. Amino acids: CASTVGQGGNQPQHF.

This rearrangement joins TRBV7-2 to TRBJ1-3; TRBD1 is a possible D gene (6 bases). Per the germline V gene, CDR1 is SGHTA and CDR2 is FQGNSA. CDR3 length: 17 amino acids. The V gene lost 4 bases and the J gene lost 0 bases, with 16 bases spanning the gap. The CDR3 is CASSSLRDTFSGNTIYF. CDR3 nucleotides: TGTGCCAGCAGCTCTCTCCGGGACACCTTCTCTGGAAACACCATATATTTT.

This rearrangement joins TRBV5-1 to TRBJ1-1, with D unclear. The ends were cut back, 0 bases at V and 4 bases at J, with 13 bases in the middle. CDR3 length: 15 amino acids. The germline CDR1 and CDR2 sequences are SGHRS and YFSETQ. CDR3 amino acids: CASSLGIGVITEAFF. CDR3 in DNA: TGCGCCAGCAGCTTGGGTATCGGGGTCATCACTGAAGCTTTCTTT.